This record covers a single T cell receptor beta chain. Its cognate antigen has yet to be identified. Qualities for individual bases were not recorded, and no much larger clone is one base off. To sequence the TCRbeta CDR3 region, genomic DNA was isolated from the sorted cells. The immunoSEQ Assay was used for sequencing of TCRbeta CDR3 regions. TCRdb's version of the immuneACCESS table is confined to in-frame rearrangements and falls short of the full clone set. An unresolved V gene accounts for under half of the shortfall where checked; the remainder is of unknown origin. Within this sample are about 78,000 clones, with about 90% of them counted one time only. In total, the top ten clones hold approximately 2.9% of the sample. The sample belongs to a study of OX40 agonist ivuxolimab in advanced cancers. In the study overall: Ivuxolimab was an agonistic, fully human IgG2 monoclonal antibody directed against OX40 (CD134), a costimulatory receptor. Intravenous ivuxolimab was administered to patients every 2 weeks at six dose levels: 0.01, 0.1, 0.3, 1.5, 3 and 10 mg/kg. Of the roughly 50 dose-escalation patients, hepatocellular carcinoma was present in roughly 19, melanoma in some 15, renal cell carcinoma in 9 and head and neck cancer in 9. In the dose-escalation cohort, 75% to 85% of patients were male, and the mean age was approximately 60 years with a range of roughly 23 to 79. Patients were allowed to have had prior anti-PD-1, anti-PD-L1 or anti-CTLA-4 therapy, and roughly 40% of the dose-escalation patients had previously received checkpoint inhibitors. Partial responses were achieved by three dose-escalation patients, of whom one had hepatocellular carcinoma and two had cutaneous melanoma. Peripheral TCRbeta sequencing aimed to test whether ivuxolimab altered TCR sequence diversity and caused clonal T-cell expansion. The paper reports the monotherapy dose-escalation portion (N of about 50 patients) of the phase I ivuxolimab trial.

The trial excluded patients who had a history of autoimmune disease or were on systemic immunosuppression. Peripheral blood for TCR sequencing was drawn from every dose cohort at baseline, at cycle 4 day 1 and at cycle 7 day 1. The samples were taken from a phase I, first-in-human, multicenter, open-label dose-escalation trial of ivuxolimab. Adults with locally advanced or metastatic head and neck squamous cell, hepatocellular, melanoma or renal cell carcinoma were enrolled in the trial. Before TCR sequencing, CD4+ T cells and CD8+ T cells were sorted from peripheral blood as separate populations. What the study reported, not specific to this receptor: At doses of 0.1 to 3.0 mg/kg, clonal expansion of both CD4+ and CD8+ T cells in blood was seen between baseline and week 6. After ivuxolimab, CD8+ T cells had more expanded clones than CD4+ T cells on average. Low levels of normalized T-cell clonal expansion were also seen in some nonresponding patients. In the 0.1-3.0 mg/kg groups, partial responders had among the lowest normalized peripheral clonal expansion, particularly in CD8+ T cells. Which antigens the clonally expanded peripheral T cells were specific for was not determined.

This sequence was found in an adult with an advanced solid tumor such as melanoma, head and neck, liver or kidney cancer. The sample here was CD4+ or CD8+ T cells sorted from blood, taken in a trial of the OX40 agonist ivuxolimab.

The base sequence is TGTGCCAGCAGCACAGGGCTCAATCAGCCCCAGCATTTT. Translated, this is CASSTGLNQPQHF. The chain links TRBV5-6 with TRBJ1-5; perhaps TRBD1 is the D gene, with 6 bases matching. The CDR3 numbers 13 residues from cysteine through phenylalanine. Just CDR3 DNA is preserved here, 39 bases in frame from base 1. Trimming removed 4 bases from V and 3 bases from J, leaving 8 bases between the germline ends. CDR1 SGHDT and CDR2 YYEEEE are derived from the germline V gene.